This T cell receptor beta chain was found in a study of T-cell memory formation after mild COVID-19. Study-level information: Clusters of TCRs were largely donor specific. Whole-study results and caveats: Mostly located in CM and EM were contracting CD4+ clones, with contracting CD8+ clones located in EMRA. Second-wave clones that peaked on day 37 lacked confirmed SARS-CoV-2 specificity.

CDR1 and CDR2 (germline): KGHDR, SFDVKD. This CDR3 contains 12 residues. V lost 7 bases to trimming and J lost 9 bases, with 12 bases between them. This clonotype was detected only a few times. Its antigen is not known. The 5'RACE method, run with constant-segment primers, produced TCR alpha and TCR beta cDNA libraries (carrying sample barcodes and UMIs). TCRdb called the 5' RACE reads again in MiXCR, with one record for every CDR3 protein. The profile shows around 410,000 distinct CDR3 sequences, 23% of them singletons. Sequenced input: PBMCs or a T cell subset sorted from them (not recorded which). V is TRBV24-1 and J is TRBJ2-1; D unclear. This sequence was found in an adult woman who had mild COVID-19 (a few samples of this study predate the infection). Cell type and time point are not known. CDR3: CATSSTDFEQFF. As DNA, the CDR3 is TGTGCCACCAGCAGTACAGACTTTGAGCAGTTCTTC.